A single sample gave rise to the 14 T cell receptor beta chains below, sequenced in a study of blood T cells in healthy people across ages. Primers used in a second PCR of roughly 7 to 12 cycles were a sample-barcoded 5' primer and a J-beta primer mix. A single record per CDR3 protein comes from TCRdb applying MiXCR to the 5' RACE reads. Among 1.5 million to 2 million distinct CDR3 sequences listed, approximately 28% were seen once. Sequencing was performed on blood. The receptor set was obtained from a woman aged 25 to 39 in good health.

The chain uses TRBV7-9 and TRBJ2-1, with 8 bases fitting TRBD2. This CDR3 contains 15 residues. Germline V gives CDR1 SEHNR, CDR2 FQNEAQ (reference sequence). V trimming: 0 bases; J trimming: 6 bases; junction bases outside the gene matches: 4. CDR3 DNA: TGTGCCAGCAGCTTAGCGGGACTAGGGTCCAATGAGCAGTTCTTC. It specifies CASSLAGLGSNEQFF.

Only a few counts were recorded for this clonotype. This chain joins TRBV10-3 and TRBJ2-7; 8 nucleotides line up with TRBD1. The V segment lost 6 bases and the J segment 0 bases; nucleotides outside the gene matches: 7. The CDR3 length is 15 residues. In germline, CDR1 is ENHRY, CDR2 SYGVKD. CDR3 nucleotides: TGTGCCATCAGGGGGACAGGAACAAGCTCCTACGAGCAGTACTTC. Encoded protein: CAIRGTGTSSYEQYF.

V gene TRBV3-1 combines with J gene TRBJ2-5, with 11 positions matching TRBD2. This CDR3 region has 17 residues. Trimming removed 1 base from V and 3 bases from J; junction bases left unmatched: 7. Per germline, CDR1 LGHDT and CDR2 YNNKEL (reference sequence). In DNA, the CDR3 is TGTGCCAGCAGCCAAGGCTTAAGACTAGCGGGGAAAGAGACCCAGTACTTC. It yields the protein CASSQGLRLAGKETQYF.

A note on this clonotype: This clone may be a read error of a much larger clone one base away. The chain combines TRBV27 with TRBJ2-5; D remains ambiguous. The CDR3 is made up of 13 amino acids. Germline V lookup: CDR1 MNHEY, CDR2 SMNVEV (reference sequence). Trimming left V 6 bases short and J 5 bases short, with 13 bases between. CDR3: CASSRPDRETQYF. In DNA, the CDR3 is TGTGCCAGCAGCCGACCCGACCGGGAGACCCAGTACTTC.

This clonotype was seen more than once but under ten times. DNA of the CDR3: TGTGCCAGCATCAAGGGACAGATCGACTCTGGGGCCAACGTCCTGACTTTC. It translates to CASIKGQIDSGANVLTF. V gene TRBV6-6 combines with J gene TRBJ2-6; 7 bases line up with TRBD1. Germline CDR1 is MNHNY and CDR2 is SVGAGI (reference sequence). The J segment lost 0 bases and the V segment lost 7 bases, leaving 9 bases of the junction unmatched. The CDR3 has 17 amino acids.

On this clonotype itself: The junction and the germline gene differ at one end; a read error may be behind it. This chain uses TRBV6-6 with TRBJ2-7, with 7 bases fitting TRBD1. CDR1 is MNHNY and CDR2 is SVGAGI in the germline V gene (reference sequence). CDR3 length: 13 residues. The DNA of the CDR3 is TGTGCCAGGAGTTACGACAGGGCGTACGAGCAGTACTTC. Its protein is CARSYDRAYEQYF.

In regard to this clonotype: A read error is possible here, since a much larger clone lies one base away. The chain joins TRBV7-2 to TRBJ2-7, with D unclear. The V gene's germline CDR1 is SGHTA and CDR2 FQGNSA. The CDR3 runs 13 residues. Deletions cut 1 base from V and 4 bases from J, with 8 bases between. CDR3 in amino acids: CTSSLDSEYEQYF. As DNA, the CDR3 is TGTACCAGCAGCTTAGACTCCGAGTACGAGCAGTACTTC.

The table lists this clonotype with a few counts. The chain recombines TRBV18 with TRBJ2-4; D is perhaps TRBD1 (6 bases). Germline CDR1 reads KGHSH; CDR2 reads LQKENI. V dropped 5 bases and J dropped 6 bases, with 14 bases sitting between them. This CDR3 has 14 residues. The chain's CDR3 is CASSAKQQGNIQYF. CDR3 DNA sequence: TGTGCCAGCTCAGCAAAACAACAGGGAAACATTCAGTACTTC.

This clonotype occurred once. The chain recombines TRBV11-2 with TRBJ2-1; TRBD2 agrees at 8 bases. This CDR3 contains 15 residues. With V trimmed by 5 bases and J by 10 bases, 13 bases remained unmatched. The germline CDR1 and CDR2 sequences are SGHAT and FQNNGV. The CDR3 DNA sequence: TGTGCCAGCAGCCTCGATGAAGCGGGAGTGAGGGAGCAGTTCTTC. Residues: CASSLDEAGVREQFF. The entire variable domain, with the rest obtained from reference TRBV11-2 and TRBJ2-1, is as follows: EAGVAQSPRYKIIEKRQSVAFWCNPISGHATLYWYQQILGQGPKLLIQFQNNGVVDDSQLPKDRFSAERLKGVDSTLKIQPAKLEDSAVYLCASSLDEAGVREQFFGPGTRLTVL.

The chain recombines TRBV7-9 with TRBJ2-3; D gene unclear. Germline lookup yields CDR1 SEHNR and CDR2 FQNEAQ (reference sequence). This CDR3 spans 14 amino acids. Trimming took off 1 base at V and 2 bases at J, with 7 bases between the two ends. CDR3 coding DNA: TGTGCCAGCAGCTTAGGGGATTACACAGATACGCAGTATTTT. It specifies CASSLGDYTDTQYF.

The chain uses TRBV27 and TRBJ2-7; D is possibly TRBD2 (6 bases). V gave up 9 bases and J gave up 4 bases, with 16 bases separating them. The CDR3 runs to 13 residues. Germline loops: CDR1 MNHEY, CDR2 SMNVEV (reference sequence). The CDR3 DNA is TGTGCCAGTGGCGGGGAGGTTGGTTACGAGCAGTACTTC. Amino acids: CASGGEVGYEQYF.

The chain couples TRBV7-2 to TRBJ2-3; D might be TRBD1 (5 bases). This CDR3 has 16 amino acids. Per the germline V gene, CDR1 is SGHTA and CDR2 is FQGNSA. V was cut by 3 bases and J by 1 base, with 14 bases left in between. This CDR3 reads CASSFLDSPRTDTQYF. The CDR3 nucleotides are TGTGCCAGCAGCTTTCTCGACAGCCCTCGCACAGATACGCAGTATTTT.

This clonotype was counted ten times or more. This chain connects TRBV5-1 to TRBJ2-6, with 8 bases lining up with TRBD2. V gave up 3 bases and J gave up 0 bases; unmatched junction bases: 11. This CDR3 contains 19 residues. Germline V gene lookup returns CDR1 SGHRS and CDR2 YFSETQ. The CDR3 bases are TGCGCCAGCAGCTCTATCGTCGGACTAGCTCTCTCTGGGGCCAACGTCCTGACTTTC. Translated, it gives CASSSIVGLALSGANVLTF.

This clonotype was counted between two and nine times. Compared with germline, one end of the junction differs, possibly owing to a read error. The CDR3 spells CASSSPRGSGAINGQFF. CDR3 DNA: TGTGCCAGCAGCTCCCCGAGAGGTAGCGGGGCTATAAATGGGCAGTTCTTC. The chain employs TRBV5-6 and TRBJ2-1; 8 bases are shared with TRBD2. Per the germline V gene, CDR1 is SGHDT and CDR2 is YYEEEE. There are 17 residues in the CDR3.